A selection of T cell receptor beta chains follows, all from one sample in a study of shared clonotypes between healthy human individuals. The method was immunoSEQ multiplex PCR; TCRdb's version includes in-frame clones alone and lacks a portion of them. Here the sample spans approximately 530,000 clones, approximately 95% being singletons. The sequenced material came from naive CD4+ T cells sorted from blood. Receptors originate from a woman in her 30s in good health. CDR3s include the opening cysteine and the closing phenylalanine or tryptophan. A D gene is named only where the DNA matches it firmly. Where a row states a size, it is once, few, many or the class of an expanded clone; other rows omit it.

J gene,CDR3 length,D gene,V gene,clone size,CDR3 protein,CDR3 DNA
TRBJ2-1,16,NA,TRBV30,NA,CAWSATRTQTMNEQFF,TGTGCCTGGAGTGCGACCCGGACACAAACGATGAATGAGCAGTTCTTC
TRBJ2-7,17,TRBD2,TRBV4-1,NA,CASSPLTSGRVPYEQYF,TGCGCCAGCAGCCCGTTGACTAGCGGGAGGGTCCCCTACGAGCAGTACTTC
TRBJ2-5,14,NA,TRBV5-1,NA,CASNRDTLQETQYF,TGCGCCAGCAACCGGGACACCCTTCAAGAGACCCAGTACTTC
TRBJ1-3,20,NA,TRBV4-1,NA,CASSQGELFEVLRAGNTIYF,TGCGCCAGCAGCCAAGGAGAATTATTTGAGGTTCTACGGGCTGGAAACACCATATATTTT
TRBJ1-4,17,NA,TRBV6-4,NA,CASSDRASLPSPEKLFF,TGTGCCAGCAGTGACCGGGCCTCCTTACCCAGCCCTGAAAAACTGTTTTTT
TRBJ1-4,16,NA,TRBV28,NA,CASIPSRGATNEKLFF,TGTGCCAGCATACCCTCCCGGGGGGCAACTAATGAAAAACTGTTTTTT
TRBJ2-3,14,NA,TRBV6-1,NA,CASSSPVGLDTQYF,TGTGCCAGCAGTTCTCCGGTGGGGTTAGATACGCAGTATTTT
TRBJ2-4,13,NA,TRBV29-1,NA,CSVEQGGKNIQYF,TGCAGCGTTGAACAGGGCGGCAAAAACATTCAGTACTTC
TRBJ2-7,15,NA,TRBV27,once,CASRPRQDPLYEQYF,TGTGCCAGCAGACCTCGACAGGACCCTTTGTACGAGCAGTACTTC
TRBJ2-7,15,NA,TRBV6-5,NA,CASSKDSLMTYEQYF,TGTGCCAGCAGCAAGGACAGTTTGATGACCTACGAGCAGTACTTC